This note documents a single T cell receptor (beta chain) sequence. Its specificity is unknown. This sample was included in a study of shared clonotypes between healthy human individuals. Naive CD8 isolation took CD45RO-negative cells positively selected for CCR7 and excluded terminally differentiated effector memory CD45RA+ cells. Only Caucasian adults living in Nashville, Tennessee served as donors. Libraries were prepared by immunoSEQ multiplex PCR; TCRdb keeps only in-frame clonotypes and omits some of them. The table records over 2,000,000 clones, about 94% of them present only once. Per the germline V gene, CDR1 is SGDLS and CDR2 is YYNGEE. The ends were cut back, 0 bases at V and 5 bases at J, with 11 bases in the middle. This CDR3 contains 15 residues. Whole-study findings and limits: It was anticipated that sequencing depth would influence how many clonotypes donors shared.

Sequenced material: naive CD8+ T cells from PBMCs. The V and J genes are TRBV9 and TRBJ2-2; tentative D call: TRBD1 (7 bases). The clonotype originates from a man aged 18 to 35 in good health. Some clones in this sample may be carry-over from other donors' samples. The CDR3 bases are TGTGCCAGCAGCGTAGCCTCAGGGGGGACCGGGGAGCTGTTTTTT. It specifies CASSVASGGTGELFF.